The 11 T cell receptor beta chains given below trace back to one sample, sequenced in a study of tumor and adjacent non-tumor tissue in lung cancer. RNA was extracted from bulk tissue without any cell sorting. The normal lung tissue was taken more than 3 cm from the tumor edge. The library came from three nested PCR rounds adapted from ARM-PCR protocols. TCRdb recomputed calls from the multiplex PCR reads with MiXCR, one row per CDR3 protein. This table has 90,000 to 100,000 distinct CDR3 sequences, 80% appearing once. The sample consisted of distant non-tumor lung tissue. The origin of the receptors is a man aged 55 to 70 with small cell lung cancer.

About this clonotype itself: The junction shows a germline mismatch at one end, possibly a read error. V is TRBV29-1 and J is TRBJ2-3; D is undetermined. Germline V gene data show CDR1 as SQVTM and CDR2 as ANQGSEA. The CDR3 sequence is 13 residues long. The DNA for the CDR3 is TGCAGCGTTGAGTCAGCTGGCATAGATACGCGGTATTTT. This encodes CSVESAGIDTRYF.

The chain recombines TRBV29-1 with TRBJ2-6; no definite D call. The CDR3 contains 16 residues. V lost 7 bases and J lost 3, with 19 bases in between. CDR1 SQVTM and CDR2 ANQGSEA come from the germline V gene. The CDR3, as DNA: TGCAGCGCTCAGAGTGGACGCAACATTGGGGCCAACGTCCTGACTTTC. This codes for CSAQSGRNIGANVLTF.

In regard to this clonotype: Germline is not matched at one junction end, which may reflect a read error. The CDR3 DNA reads TGTGCCAGCAGTTTGGCTAGAGGGGGCACCGGGGAGCTGTTTTTT. It is translated as CASSLARGGTGELFF. This chain connects TRBV5-4 to TRBJ2-2; D is possibly TRBD1 (6 bases). This CDR3 is 15 amino acids long. The germline V gene has CDR1 SGHNT and CDR2 YYREEE (reference sequence).

As regards this clonotype: One end of the junction varies from germline; a read error may be responsible. DNA of the CDR3: TGTGCCAGTAGCAATTCGAGTACGCAATATTTT. This translates into CASSNSSTQYF. This chain connects TRBV6-5 to TRBJ2-3; D gene uncertain. The CDR3 has 11 residues. The V gene's germline CDR1 is MNHEY and CDR2 SVGAGI.

V is TRBV10-1 and J is TRBJ2-7; tentatively, D is TRBD2 (6 bases). The CDR3 has 14 residues. The V gene's germline CDR1 is WNHNN and CDR2 SYGVQD (reference sequence). In nucleotides, the CDR3 is TGCGCAAGCGGTGAAGGAGGGAGCCCTAACGAGCAGTATGTC. It translates to CASGEGGSPNEQYV.

Worth noting for this clonotype: A read error may produce the germline difference seen at one junction end. V and J are TRBV20-1 and TRBJ1-4; D is undetermined. The CDR3 has 14 amino acids. Germline lookup yields CDR1 DFQATT and CDR2 SNEGSKA (reference sequence). CDR3 coding DNA: TGCAGTGCTAGAGCGGCGAGTATAGATGAAAAACTATTTTTT. This codes for CSARAASIDEKLFF.

Many counts were recorded for this clonotype. V is TRBV20-1 and J is TRBJ2-1, with 7 bases that match TRBD2. The CDR3 is made up of 14 amino acids. The V gene's germline CDR1 is DFQATT and CDR2 SNEGSKA (reference sequence). After removal of 6 bases from V and 9 bases from J, the junction contained 14 bases not matched to a gene. CDR3 region: CSAEWGTIGGEQFF. As DNA, the CDR3 is TGCAGTGCGGAATGGGGGACTATCGGGGGTGAGCAGTTCTTC.

Remarks on this clonotype: A much larger clone differs by one base, so this may be a read error. The chain uses TRBV5-4 and TRBJ2-3, with 8 bases aligning to TRBD2. Looked up from germline, CDR1 is SGHNT and CDR2 is YYREEE (reference sequence). With V trimmed by 3 bases and J by 4 bases, 10 bases remained unmatched. This CDR3 contains 16 residues. The DNA of the CDR3 is TGTGCCAGCAGCTCGGGACTATCGGGAGGGGCAGATACGCAGTATTTT. Encoded protein: CASSSGLSGGADTQYF.

A remark on this clonotype: Germline and junction disagree at one end, which may indicate a read error. The chain joins TRBV11-1 to TRBJ2-4; D might be TRBD1 (6 bases). The CDR3 is made up of 15 amino acids. CDR1 SGHAT and CDR2 FQDESV come from the germline V gene (reference sequence). The CDR3 loop reads CASTLGQTVKNTQYF. CDR3 DNA: TGTGCCAGCACCTTAGGACAGACAGTCAAAAACACTCAGTACTTC.

Worth noting for this clonotype: One junction end disagrees with the germline gene, perhaps due to a read error. This chain links TRBV10-2 with TRBJ2-1, with a tentative D call TRBD1 (5 bases). This CDR3 region has 13 residues. Germline V gives CDR1 WSHSY, CDR2 SAAADI. CDR3 nucleotide sequence: TGTGCCAACTGCGATACTGGCCAGGGTGAGCAGTTCTTC. It is translated as CANCDTGQGEQFF.

In this sample, this clonotype turned up many times. V and J are TRBV28 and TRBJ2-5, with D tentatively TRBD1 or TRBD2 (5 bases each). Trimming cost V 9 bases and J 3 bases, with 20 bases left between them. The CDR3 is 15 amino acids. In germline, CDR1 is MDHEN, CDR2 SYDVKM. CDR3 protein: CASIRGSQGEETQYF. CDR3 nucleotide sequence: TGTGCCAGTATTCGGGGTTCCCAAGGGGAAGAGACCCAGTACTTC.